This TCR beta chain is drawn from a study of beta chain features in type 1 diabetes. Study-level background: All samples yielded roughly 100,000,000 examined sorted cells.

Study results and caveats: Sampled from patients, naive, central memory and Treg TCRB repertoires appeared more similar than those sampled from healthy donors. Among patients with Type 1 diabetes, TCRB CDR3s were moderately but significantly shorter in every one of the four CD4+ subsets.

Cells sorted by CD45RO/CCR7/CD25/CD127/CD95/CD27 comprised CD4+ naive, central memory, regulatory and stem cell-like memory cells. Investigators reverse transcribed all isolated RNA, so they sequenced expressed TCRB transcripts. The repertoire was sequenced with immunoSEQ multiplex PCR; TCRdb's copy has only in-frame clones and lacks some. The table has approximately 280,000 clones, approximately 16% seen once. This clone showed up just a few times. Its antigen is unidentified. Germline CDR1 and CDR2: SQVTM and ANQGSEA. The V segment lost 5 bases and the J segment 8 bases; nucleotides outside the gene matches: 11. CDR3 length: 16 amino acids.

Sequencing was carried out using naive CD4+ T cells from blood. The chain carries TRBV29-1 and TRBJ2-1, with 14 bases matching TRBD2. This clonotype was sampled from a man between 18 and 29 years old with type 1 diabetes. In DNA form, the CDR3 reads TGCAGCGTTCATGATGGGACTAGCGGGAGAACGTATGAGCAGTTCTTC. This encodes CSVHDGTSGRTYEQFF.